These 5 T cell receptor beta chains came from one sample sequenced in a study of T cell changes during pregnancy in multiple sclerosis. Only in-frame clones appear in the TCRdb table, and some are missing; sequencing was by immunoSEQ multiplex PCR. Counted here are around 88,000 clones, approximately 92% occurring once; the ten biggest clones make up about 2.7%. The specimen comprised peripheral blood, sampled in the first trimester of pregnancy. The receptors originated from a female donor with multiple sclerosis, enrolled in a pregnancy study.

The chain combines TRBV19 with TRBJ2-7, with a weak D call TRBD2 (6 bases). This CDR3 contains 16 residues. With 5 bases removed from V and 0 bases from J, the gap between germline ends came to 17 bases. Germline V CDR1 and CDR2: LNHDA, SQIVND (reference sequence). The CDR3, as DNA: TGTGCCAGTAGTTCTTGGACAAGGGACTCCTCCTACGAGCAGTACTTC. Translation: CASSSWTRDSSYEQYF. Variable domain in full (rest from reference TRBV19 and TRBJ2-7): DGGITQSPKYLFRKEGQNVTLSCEQNLNHDAMYWYRQDPGQGLRLIYYSQIVNDFQKGDIAEGYSVSREKKESFPLTVTSAQKNPTAFYLCASSSWTRDSSYEQYFGPGTRLTVT.

The V call is TRBV27, the J call TRBJ2-7; D is perhaps TRBD1 (5 bases). This CDR3 has 13 residues. Germline assignment: CDR1 MNHEY and CDR2 SMNVEV (reference sequence). Trimming removed 4 bases from V and 3 bases from J, with 10 bases in between. In DNA form, the CDR3 reads TGTGCCAGCAGTTCAGGTGACAGCTACGAGCAGTACTTC. Its translation: CASSSGDSYEQYF.

The chain links TRBV7-2 to TRBJ1-1; no reliable D call. There are 16 residues in the CDR3. V was shortened by 5 bases and J by 1 base, with 17 bases between the two germline ends. CDR1 is SGHTA and CDR2 is FQGNSA in the germline V gene. CDR3 nucleotide sequence: TGTGCCAGCAGCCCCCAAATCTCACTAACGAACACTGAAGCTTTCTTT. This sequence encodes CASSPQISLTNTEAFF.

V usage is TRBV7-2 and J usage is TRBJ2-7, with 9 positions matching TRBD2. The CDR3 runs to 16 residues. With 1 base clipped from V and 0 bases from J, the junction kept 4 bases outside the gene matches. Germline CDR1 and CDR2: SGHTA and FQGNSA. CDR3 nucleotide sequence: TGTGCCAGCAGCTTAGTTGCGGGAGGGAACTCCTACGAGCAGTACTTC. Translated, it gives CASSLVAGGNSYEQYF.

The V and J genes are TRBV5-1 and TRBJ2-2, with 10 bases aligning to TRBD2. CDR3 length: 16 residues. CDR1 is SGHRS and CDR2 is YFSETQ in the germline V gene. V gave up 4 bases and J gave up 4 bases; unmatched junction bases: 7. CDR3 residues: CASSGPSGSGTGELFF. The CDR3 DNA sequence: TGCGCCAGCAGCGGACCTAGCGGGAGCGGCACCGGGGAGCTGTTTTTT.